These 20 T cell receptor beta chains were all obtained from the same sample, sequenced in a study of T cell responses to AZD1222 COVID-19 vaccine. The method was immunoSEQ multiplex PCR; TCRdb's version includes in-frame clones alone and lacks a portion of them. This repertoire shows about 110,000 clones, about nine tenths found once; its top ten account for about 4.8%. This specimen consisted of peripheral blood, obtained on day 0 of AZD1222 vaccination. The receptors were sampled from an adult in good health.

The chain carries TRBV4-2 and TRBJ2-1; TRBD2 agrees at 7 bases. V was pared by 0 bases and J by 10 bases, with 6 bases of the junction left unmatched. Per germline, CDR1 LGHNA and CDR2 YNFKEQ. The CDR3 runs 14 residues. CDR3 protein: CASSQDRAGDEQFF. As DNA, the CDR3 is TGTGCCAGCAGCCAAGATAGGGCGGGAGACGAGCAGTTCTTC.

The rearrangement uses TRBV7-8 and TRBJ2-1; 11 positions match TRBD2. The germline CDR1 and CDR2 sequences are SGHVS and FQNEAQ. The J segment lost 6 bases and the V segment lost 0 bases, leaving 1 base of the junction unmatched. CDR3 length: 15 residues. CDR3 sequence reads: CASSLATSGVNEQFF. In DNA form, the CDR3 reads TGTGCCAGCAGCTTAGCGACTAGCGGGGTCAATGAGCAGTTCTTC.

V gene TRBV11-3 combines with J gene TRBJ2-2; TRBD2 aligns across 7 bases. The CDR3 length is 16 residues. Germline lookup yields CDR1 SGHNT and CDR2 YENEEA. V lost 3 bases and J lost 6; bases outside the gene matches: 10. The CDR3 loop is CASSFSPKGGSGELFF. The CDR3 DNA sequence: TGTGCCAGCAGCTTTTCACCAAAGGGAGGGTCCGGGGAGCTGTTTTTT.

This chain links TRBV3-1 (or the pseudogene TRBV3-2) with TRBJ2-5; D is perhaps TRBD2 (5 bases). Germline V gives CDR1 LGHDT, CDR2 YNNKEL (reference sequence). This CDR3 region has 12 residues. V was trimmed by 8 bases and J by 7 bases, leaving 14 bases between them. CDR3 sequence: CASRLGETTQYF. The CDR3 DNA reads as TGTGCCAGCCGCCTCGGGGAAACGACCCAGTACTTC.

V usage is TRBV5-6 and J usage is TRBJ2-7; D may be TRBD1 (6 bases). The V gene lost 3 bases and the J gene lost 2 bases, with 15 bases spanning the gap. This CDR3 is 15 amino acids long. CDR1 and CDR2 (germline): SGHDT, YYEEEE. The CDR3 bases are TGTGCCAGCAGCTCTGGACCAGGGGCTACCTACGAGCAGTACTTC. Translation: CASSSGPGATYEQYF.

This clone came up once. This chain uses TRBV7-2 with TRBJ1-3, with D unclear. V was pared by 5 bases and J by 3 bases, with 11 bases between. The CDR3 contains 14 residues. The germline V gene has CDR1 SGHTA and CDR2 FQGNSA. The CDR3, as DNA: TGTGCCAGCAGCACCTATAAGGGTGGAAACACCATATATTTT. This gives the protein CASSTYKGGNTIYF.

V and J are TRBV10-2 and TRBJ1-1, with no clear D. The CDR3 consists of 11 residues. With 6 bases removed from V and 8 bases from J, the gap between germline ends came to 10 bases. Germline CDR1 WSHSY, CDR2 SAAADI. The DNA for the CDR3 is TGCGCCAGCAGGGCAGCGGGGGAAGCTTTCTTT. It yields the protein CASRAAGEAFF.

The V gene is TRBV3-1 (or the pseudogene TRBV3-2), the J gene TRBJ2-3, with D hard to call. V was pared by 4 bases and J by 1 base, with 9 bases between. CDR1 and CDR2 from the germline V gene are LGHDT and YNNKEL (reference sequence). The CDR3 extends over 14 amino acids. CDR3 loop: CASSPLMGTDTQYF. The CDR3 nucleotides read TGTGCCAGCAGCCCCTTAATGGGCACAGATACGCAGTATTTT.

This chain links TRBV6-5 with TRBJ2-1; D not certain. CDR1 and CDR2 (germline): MNHEY, SVGAGI. Trimming left V 7 bases short and J 2 bases short, with 9 bases between. The CDR3 length is 13 residues. CDR3 sequence (DNA): TGTGCCAGCACCTTATCTCCCTACAATGAGCAGTTCTTC. This encodes CASTLSPYNEQFF.

The CDR3 DNA is TGTGCCAGCACCCTGGAGGGGTACCAGCCCCAGCATTTT. As protein: CASTLEGYQPQHF. This sequence joins TRBV7-2 and TRBJ1-5; tentative D call: TRBD1 (5 bases). This CDR3 has 13 residues. The V end lost 7 bases, the J end lost 7 bases, and 14 bases lay between the germline ends. The V gene's germline CDR1 is SGHTA and CDR2 FQGNSA.

This chain uses TRBV4-2 with TRBJ2-7, with 8 bases matching TRBD2. This CDR3 region has 16 residues. V trimming: 0 bases; J trimming: 0 bases; junction bases outside the gene matches: 4. In germline, CDR1 is LGHNA, CDR2 YNFKEQ. Here the CDR3 reads CASSQDRGTSSYEQYF. CDR3 nucleotides: TGTGCCAGCAGCCAAGATAGAGGGACTAGCTCCTACGAGCAGTACTTC.

Worth noting for this clone: Mismatch with germline at one junction end may stem from a read error. The CDR3 DNA is TGTGCCAGCACTGAAAACGGGGGCGAGCAGTACTTC. Translation gives CASTENGGEQYF. The V gene is TRBV6-1, the J gene TRBJ2-7; possible D gene TRBD2, 6 bases. CDR3 length: 12 residues. Per the germline V gene, CDR1 is MNHNS and CDR2 is SASEGT.

The chain is built from TRBV6-1 and TRBJ1-3; D is unclear. The length of the CDR3 is 16 residues. CDR1 and CDR2 (germline): MNHNS, SASEGT. Trimming pared 2 bases from V and 0 bases from J, leaving 11 bases between. In nucleotides, the CDR3 is TGTGCCAGCAGTGAAAGCCCGGCTCTCTCTGGAAACACCATATATTTT. It is translated as CASSESPALSGNTIYF.

This clone was counted a few times. This chain connects TRBV10-3 to TRBJ2-3; D is perhaps TRBD1 or TRBD2 (5 bases each). The germline CDR1 and CDR2 sequences are ENHRY and SYGVKD. The CDR3 loop spans 11 amino acids. V lost 8 bases, J lost 5 bases, and 8 bases lay in between. CDR3 DNA: TGTGCCATCGGGGGAGTAGATACGCAGTATTTT. Its protein is CAIGGVDTQYF.

The chain has TRBV5-4 and TRBJ2-3; 10 bases map to TRBD1. CDR1 is SGHNT and CDR2 is YYREEE in the germline V gene (reference sequence). The CDR3 is 19 amino acids. J lost 4 bases, V lost 3 bases, and 17 bases had no gene match. CDR3 in DNA: TGTGCCAGCAGCTCTGCCCGACAGGGGGCTTTTTTTGTTGCAGATACGCAGTATTTT. Residues: CASSSARQGAFFVADTQYF.

The V gene is TRBV27, the J gene TRBJ2-1, with a possible D match to TRBD2 (6 bases). Germline CDR1 reads MNHEY; CDR2 reads SMNVEV (reference sequence). There are 15 residues in the CDR3. V dropped 5 bases and J dropped 8 bases, with 19 bases sitting between them. The CDR3 coding sequence is TGTGCCAGCAGTCGACTGAACTTCGGGAGCGATGAGCAGTTCTTC. Its protein product is CASSRLNFGSDEQFF.

This clone was seen a few times. This rearrangement joins TRBV5-5 to TRBJ1-2; D is uncertain. The germline V gene has CDR1 SGHKS and CDR2 YYEKEE (reference sequence). CDR3 length: 16 residues. Deletions cut 2 bases from V and 3 bases from J, with 17 bases between. CDR3 nucleotides: TGTGCCAGCAGCTTTGGACTCCCAGCCCTTTACTATGGCTACACCTTC. It codes for CASSFGLPALYYGYTF.

The chain uses TRBV19 and TRBJ2-2; no definite D call. The CDR3 loop spans 13 amino acids. V lost 5 bases, J lost 6 bases, and 10 bases lay in between. The V gene's germline CDR1 is LNHDA and CDR2 SQIVND (reference sequence). CDR3 region: CASSFSRPGELFF. As DNA, the CDR3 is TGTGCCAGTAGTTTTAGCCGGCCCGGGGAGCTGTTTTTT. Full variable domain (remainder filled in from reference TRBV19 and TRBJ2-2): DGGITQSPKYLFRKEGQNVTLSCEQNLNHDAMYWYRQDPGQGLRLIYYSQIVNDFQKGDIAEGYSVSREKKESFPLTVTSAQKNPTAFYLCASSFSRPGELFFGEGSRLTVL.

The V gene is TRBV30, the J gene TRBJ1-1; a possible D gene is TRBD1 (5 bases). This CDR3 spans 14 amino acids. CDR1 and CDR2 (germline): GTSNPN, SVGIG (reference sequence). V gave up 4 bases and J gave up 5 bases, with 17 bases separating them. CDR3 loop: CAWTGTRVGTEAFF. The DNA for the CDR3 is TGTGCCTGGACAGGGACGAGGGTAGGGACTGAAGCTTTCTTT.

The V and J genes are TRBV6-5 and TRBJ2-6; D unresolved. Trimming cost V 5 bases and J 0 bases, with 8 bases left between them. Germline values: CDR1 MNHEY, CDR2 SVGAGI. CDR3 length: 15 amino acids. In nucleotides, the CDR3 is TGTGCCAGCAGTCCCCAGGTCTCTGGGGCCAACGTCCTGACTTTC. As protein: CASSPQVSGANVLTF.